Included here is one T cell receptor beta chain sequence, with context. The antigen remains unidentified. This entry is derived from a study of blood T cells in healthy people across ages. Points from the study as a whole: Older age went with lower TCR beta diversity per million T cells, in a roughly linear way.

It was with a sample-barcoded 5' primer and a J-beta primer mix that a second PCR of roughly 6 to 11 cycles was run. TCRdb fed the 5' RACE reads into MiXCR, producing one record per CDR3 protein. Here the sample spans approximately 960,000 distinct CDR3 sequences, 25% to 30% being singletons. The CDR3 runs 19 residues. Germline-derived CDR1 and CDR2 are SGDLS and YYNGEE. Unmatched junction bases numbered 6, after V lost 0 bases and J lost 0 bases. These same data were also listed under a study on T cells of mothers and their children.

Sequenced sample: blood. The sequence derives from a woman between 40 and 55 years old in good health. V usage is TRBV9 and J usage is TRBJ2-1; TRBD2 matches at 13 bases. The CDR3 DNA reads as TGTGCCAGCAGCGTAGGGGGGACTAGCGGGGTAACCTCCTACAATGAGCAGTTCTTC. It is translated as CASSVGGTSGVTSYNEQFF.